The entry that follows covers one T cell receptor (beta chain) sequence. What it binds is unknown. Trimming took off 3 bases at V and 2 bases at J, with 14 bases between the two ends. CDR3 length: 15 residues. Germline CDR1 is SGHTA and CDR2 is FQGNSA. TCRdb keeps only in-frame clones here, not all; method: immunoSEQ multiplex PCR. Of approximately 100,000 clones detected, about 93% appear once; the ten largest clones hold around 2%. The sample originates from a study of T cell responses to AZD1222 COVID-19 vaccine. Study results and caveats: It was only after the peak T cell response that any repertoires were sampled. Among the donors, most were white British and more were female, and clonal diversity was possibly underestimated.

Sample: peripheral blood, taken on day 0 of AZD1222 vaccination. The TCR was taken from an adult in good health. V usage is TRBV7-2 and J usage is TRBJ2-7; perhaps TRBD2 as D (6 bases). CDR3 protein: CASSFYRGKTYEQYF. The CDR3 nucleotides are TGTGCCAGCAGCTTTTATCGGGGGAAGACCTACGAGCAGTACTTC.